This TCR beta chain was profiled in a study of T cell responses to AZD1222 COVID-19 vaccine. With 3 bases removed from V and 5 bases from J, the gap between germline ends came to 7 bases. The CDR3 is 12 amino acids. The germline V gene encodes CDR1 LGHDT and CDR2 YNNKEL (reference sequence). In this sample, this clone turned up once. Sequenced by immunoSEQ multiplex PCR; TCRdb stores in-frame clones only, minus some. The sample holds 130,000 or so clones, roughly 92% seen once. J is TRBJ1-1 and V is TRBV3-1 (or the pseudogene TRBV3-2); D uncertain. The clonotype comes from an adult in good health. This specimen consisted of peripheral blood, obtained on day 0 of AZD1222 vaccination. CDR3 region: CASSQGATEAFF. The CDR3 DNA reads TGTGCCAGCAGCCAGGGAGCTACTGAAGCTTTCTTT.